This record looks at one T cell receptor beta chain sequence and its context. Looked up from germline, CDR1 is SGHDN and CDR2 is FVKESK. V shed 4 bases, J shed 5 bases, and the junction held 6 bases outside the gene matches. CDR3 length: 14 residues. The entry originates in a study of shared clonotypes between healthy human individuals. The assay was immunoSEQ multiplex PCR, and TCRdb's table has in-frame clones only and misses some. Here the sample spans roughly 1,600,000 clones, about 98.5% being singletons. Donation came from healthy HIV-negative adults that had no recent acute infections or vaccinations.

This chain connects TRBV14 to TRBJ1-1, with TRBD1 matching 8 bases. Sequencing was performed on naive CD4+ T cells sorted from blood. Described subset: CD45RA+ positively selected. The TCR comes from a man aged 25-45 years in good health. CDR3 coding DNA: TGTGCCAGCAGCCGCAGGGGGCCCGGGACTGAAGCTTTCTTT. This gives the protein CASSRRGPGTEAFF.